This T cell receptor (beta chain) was observed in a study of T cells after yellow fever vaccination. Whole-study results and caveats: Relatively few clonotypes were ones that appeared in both CD4 and CD8 compartments. Subsequent to the booster, the majority of primary-vaccination clones reappeared (96% CD4, 85% to 90% CD8). Faster peaking, at day 5 versus 15, marked a secondary response that was weaker.

UMIs and a universal primer site were added when TCR cDNA was made by 5'RACE template switching. TCRdb recomputed calls from the 5' RACE reads with MiXCR, one row per CDR3 protein. The data hold 300,000 to 350,000 distinct CDR3 sequences, with approximately 4.3% observed a single time. Germline-derived CDR1 and CDR2 are KGHDR and SFDVKD. The CDR3 extends over 18 amino acids. The V gene lost 9 bases and the J gene lost 0 bases, with 23 bases spanning the gap. This clonotype came up a few times. Its antigen is unidentified. This TCR came from a man aged 18 to 30 who received the YFV17D yellow fever vaccine. The chain recombines TRBV24-1 with TRBJ2-1; perhaps TRBD2 as D (6 bases). The sequencing here drew on PBMCs, taken 15 days after the yellow fever booster vaccination. CDR3 sequence reads: CATAGEVGGRSSYNEQFF. In DNA, the CDR3 is TGTGCCACCGCTGGGGAGGTTGGGGGACGGAGCTCCTACAATGAGCAGTTCTTC.